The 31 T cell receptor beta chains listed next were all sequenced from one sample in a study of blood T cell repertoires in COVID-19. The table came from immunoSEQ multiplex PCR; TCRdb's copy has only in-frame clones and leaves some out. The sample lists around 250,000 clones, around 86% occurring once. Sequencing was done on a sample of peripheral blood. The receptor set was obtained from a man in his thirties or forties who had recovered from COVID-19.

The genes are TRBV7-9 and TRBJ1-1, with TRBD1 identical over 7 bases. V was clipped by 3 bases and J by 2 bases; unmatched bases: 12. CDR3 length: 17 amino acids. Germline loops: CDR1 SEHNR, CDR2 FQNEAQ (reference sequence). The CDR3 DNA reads TGTGCCAGCAGCTTTCCTTACCTAGGACAGGATAACACTGAAGCTTTCTTT. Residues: CASSFPYLGQDNTEAFF.

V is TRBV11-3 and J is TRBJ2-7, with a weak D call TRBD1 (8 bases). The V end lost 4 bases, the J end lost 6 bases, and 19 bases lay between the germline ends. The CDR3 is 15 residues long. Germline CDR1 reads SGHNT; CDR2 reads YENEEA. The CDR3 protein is CASSSVTDREGEQYF. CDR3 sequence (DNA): TGTGCCAGCAGCTCGGTGACGGACAGGGAGGGCGAGCAGTACTTC.

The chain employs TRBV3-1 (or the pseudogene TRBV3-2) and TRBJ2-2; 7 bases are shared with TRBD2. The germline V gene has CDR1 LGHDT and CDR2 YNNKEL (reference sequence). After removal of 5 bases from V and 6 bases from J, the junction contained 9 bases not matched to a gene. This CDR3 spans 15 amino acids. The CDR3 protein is CASSGLDHPAGELFF. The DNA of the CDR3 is TGTGCCAGCAGCGGACTAGACCACCCAGCCGGGGAGCTGTTTTTT.

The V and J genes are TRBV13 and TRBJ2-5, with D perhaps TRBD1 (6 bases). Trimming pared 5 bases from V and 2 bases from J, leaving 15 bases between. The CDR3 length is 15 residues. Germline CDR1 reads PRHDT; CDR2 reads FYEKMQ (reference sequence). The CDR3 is CASSERGTGQETQYF. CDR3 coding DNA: TGTGCCAGCAGCGAGAGGGGGACGGGGCAAGAGACCCAGTACTTC.

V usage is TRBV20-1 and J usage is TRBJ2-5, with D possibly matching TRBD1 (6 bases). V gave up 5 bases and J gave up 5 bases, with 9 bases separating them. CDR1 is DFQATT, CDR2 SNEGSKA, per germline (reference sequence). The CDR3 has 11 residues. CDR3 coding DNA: TGCAGTGCTGCAGGGGAGGAGACCCAGTACTTC. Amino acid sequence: CSAAGEETQYF.

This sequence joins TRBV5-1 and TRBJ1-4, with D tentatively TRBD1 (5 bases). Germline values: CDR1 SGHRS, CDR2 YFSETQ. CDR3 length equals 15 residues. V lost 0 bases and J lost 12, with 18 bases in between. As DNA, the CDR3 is TGCGCCAGCAGCTTGGCCGCGGCAGGGCATGGGGAACTGTTTTTT. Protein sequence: CASSLAAAGHGELFF.

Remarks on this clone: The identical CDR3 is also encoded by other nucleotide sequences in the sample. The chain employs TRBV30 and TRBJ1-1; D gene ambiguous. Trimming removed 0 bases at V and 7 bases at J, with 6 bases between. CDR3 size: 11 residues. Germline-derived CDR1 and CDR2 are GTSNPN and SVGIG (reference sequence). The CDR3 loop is CAWSVPSEAFF. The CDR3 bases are TGTGCCTGGAGTGTACCGAGTGAAGCTTTCTTT.

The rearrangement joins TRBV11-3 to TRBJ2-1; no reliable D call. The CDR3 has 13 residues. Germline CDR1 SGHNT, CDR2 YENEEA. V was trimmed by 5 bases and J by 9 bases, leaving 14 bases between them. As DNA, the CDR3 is TGTGCCAGCAGCCTCCTAGATAGAGGTGAGCAGTTCTTC. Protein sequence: CASSLLDRGEQFF.

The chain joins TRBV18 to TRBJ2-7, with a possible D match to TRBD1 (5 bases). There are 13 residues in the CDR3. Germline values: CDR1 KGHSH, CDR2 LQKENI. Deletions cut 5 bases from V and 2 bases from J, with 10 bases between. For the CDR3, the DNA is TGTGCCAGCTCATCGACAGCCACCTACGAGCAGTACTTC. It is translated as CASSSTATYEQYF.

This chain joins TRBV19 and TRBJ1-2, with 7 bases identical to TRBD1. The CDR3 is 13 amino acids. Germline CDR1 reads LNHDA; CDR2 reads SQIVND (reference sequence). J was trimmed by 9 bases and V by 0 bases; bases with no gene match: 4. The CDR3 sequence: CASSIDQDRSYTF. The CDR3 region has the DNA TGTGCCAGTAGTATAGATCAGGACAGGAGCTACACCTTC.

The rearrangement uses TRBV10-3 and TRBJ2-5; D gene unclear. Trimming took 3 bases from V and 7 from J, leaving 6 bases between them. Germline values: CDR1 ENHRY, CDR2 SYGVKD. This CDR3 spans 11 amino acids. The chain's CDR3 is CAISDRGTQYF. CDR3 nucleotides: TGTGCCATCAGTGATCGCGGGACCCAGTACTTC.

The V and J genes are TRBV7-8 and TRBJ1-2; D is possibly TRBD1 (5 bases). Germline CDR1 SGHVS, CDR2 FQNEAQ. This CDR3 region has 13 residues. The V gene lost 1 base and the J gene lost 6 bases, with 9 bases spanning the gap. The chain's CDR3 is CASSLGQGDGYTF. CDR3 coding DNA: TGTGCCAGCAGCTTAGGTCAGGGCGATGGCTACACCTTC.

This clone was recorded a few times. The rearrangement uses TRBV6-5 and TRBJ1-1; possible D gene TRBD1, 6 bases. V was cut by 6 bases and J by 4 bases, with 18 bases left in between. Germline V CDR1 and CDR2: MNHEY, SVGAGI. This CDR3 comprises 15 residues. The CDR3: CASRPRDNVRTEAFF. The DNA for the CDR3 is TGTGCCAGCAGACCCCGGGACAATGTTCGCACTGAAGCTTTCTTT.

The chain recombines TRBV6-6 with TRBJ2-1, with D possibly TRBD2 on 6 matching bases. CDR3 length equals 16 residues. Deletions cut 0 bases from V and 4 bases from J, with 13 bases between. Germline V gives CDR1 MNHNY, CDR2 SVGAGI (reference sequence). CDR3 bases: TGTGCCAGCAGTTACTCGCTTCAGCGGGCGTACAATGAGCAGTTCTTC. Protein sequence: CASSYSLQRAYNEQFF.

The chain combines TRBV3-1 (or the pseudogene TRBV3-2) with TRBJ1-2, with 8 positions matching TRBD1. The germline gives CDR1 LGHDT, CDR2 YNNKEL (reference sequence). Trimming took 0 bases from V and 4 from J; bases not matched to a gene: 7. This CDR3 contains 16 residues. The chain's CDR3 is CASSQDWQGASYGYTF. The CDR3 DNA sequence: TGTGCCAGCAGCCAAGATTGGCAGGGGGCCTCCTATGGCTACACCTTC.

The CDR3 reads CASSSPERGGGNEQFF. The CDR3 DNA reads TGTGCCAGCAGTTCTCCCGAGCGGGGGGGCGGGAATGAGCAGTTCTTC. This chain connects TRBV5-5 to TRBJ2-1, with TRBD2 identical over 10 bases. Germline lookup yields CDR1 SGHKS and CDR2 YYEKEE (reference sequence). CDR3 length: 16 amino acids. With V trimmed by 5 bases and J by 7 bases, 12 bases remained unmatched.

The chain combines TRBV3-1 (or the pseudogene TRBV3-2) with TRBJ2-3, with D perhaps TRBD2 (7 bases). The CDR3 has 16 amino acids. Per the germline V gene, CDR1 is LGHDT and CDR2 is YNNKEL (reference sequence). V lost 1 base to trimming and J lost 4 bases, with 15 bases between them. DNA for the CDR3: TGTGCCAGCAGCCAAGTCCCTGGCGGGGGCCCAGATACGCAGTATTTT. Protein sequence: CASSQVPGGGPDTQYF.

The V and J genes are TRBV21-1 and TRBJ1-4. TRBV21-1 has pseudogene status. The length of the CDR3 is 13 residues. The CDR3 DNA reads TGTGCCAGCAACCCCCATGGGGGGGAAAAACTGTTTTTT. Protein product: CASNPHGGEKLFF.

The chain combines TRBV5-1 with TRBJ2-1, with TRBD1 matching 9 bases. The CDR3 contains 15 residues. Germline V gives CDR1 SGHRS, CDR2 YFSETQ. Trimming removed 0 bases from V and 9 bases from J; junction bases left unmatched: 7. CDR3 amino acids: CASSLAGQGWSEQFF. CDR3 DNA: TGCGCCAGCAGCTTGGCAGGACAGGGGTGGAGTGAGCAGTTCTTC.

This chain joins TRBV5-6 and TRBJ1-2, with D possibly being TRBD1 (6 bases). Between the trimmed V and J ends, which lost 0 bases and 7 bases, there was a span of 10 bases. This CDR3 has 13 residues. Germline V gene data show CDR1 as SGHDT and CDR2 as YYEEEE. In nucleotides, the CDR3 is TGTGCCAGCAGCTTGGGGACAGTACTTGGCTACACCTTC. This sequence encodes CASSLGTVLGYTF.

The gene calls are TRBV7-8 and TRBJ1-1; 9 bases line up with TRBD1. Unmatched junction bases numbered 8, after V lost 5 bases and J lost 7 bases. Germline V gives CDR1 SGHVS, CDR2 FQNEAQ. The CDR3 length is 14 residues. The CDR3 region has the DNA TGTGCCAGCAGCATCAGAGAGGACAGGGGTGAAGCTTTCTTT. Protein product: CASSIREDRGEAFF.

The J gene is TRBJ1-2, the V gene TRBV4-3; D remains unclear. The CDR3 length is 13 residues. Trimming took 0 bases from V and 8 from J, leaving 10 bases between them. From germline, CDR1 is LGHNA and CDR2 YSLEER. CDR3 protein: CASSQDRGGGYTF. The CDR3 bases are TGCGCCAGCAGCCAAGATAGAGGCGGCGGCTACACCTTC.

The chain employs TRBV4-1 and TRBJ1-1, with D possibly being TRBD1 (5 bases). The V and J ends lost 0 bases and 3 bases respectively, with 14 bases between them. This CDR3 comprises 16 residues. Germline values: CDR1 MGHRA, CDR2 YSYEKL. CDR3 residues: CASSQDRGYSYTEAFF. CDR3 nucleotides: TGCGCCAGCAGCCAAGATCGGGGGTACAGCTACACTGAAGCTTTCTTT.

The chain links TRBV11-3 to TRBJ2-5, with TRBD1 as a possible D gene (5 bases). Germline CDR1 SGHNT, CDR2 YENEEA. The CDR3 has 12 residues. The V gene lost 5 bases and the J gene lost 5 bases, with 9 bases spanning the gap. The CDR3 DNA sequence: TGTGCCAGCAGCCCAGGGAAGGAGACCCAGTACTTC. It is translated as CASSPGKETQYF.

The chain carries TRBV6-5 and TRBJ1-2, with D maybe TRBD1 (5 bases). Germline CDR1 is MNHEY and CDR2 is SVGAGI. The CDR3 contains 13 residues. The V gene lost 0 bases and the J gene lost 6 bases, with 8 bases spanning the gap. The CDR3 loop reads CASSYSGLDGYTF. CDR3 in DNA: TGTGCCAGCAGTTACTCGGGACTTGATGGCTACACCTTC.

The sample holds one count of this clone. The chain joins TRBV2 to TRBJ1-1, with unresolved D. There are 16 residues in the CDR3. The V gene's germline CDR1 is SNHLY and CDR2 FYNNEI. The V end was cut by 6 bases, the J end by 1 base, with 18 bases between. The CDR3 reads CASSVYAREKNTEAFF. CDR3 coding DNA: TGTGCCAGCAGCGTGTACGCTCGGGAAAAGAACACTGAAGCTTTCTTT. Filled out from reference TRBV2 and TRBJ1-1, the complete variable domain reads EPEVTQTPSHQVTQMGQEVILRCVPISNHLYFYWYRQILGQKVEFLVSFYNNEISEKSEIFDDQFSVERPDGSNFTLKIRSTKLEDSAMYFCASSVYAREKNTEAFFGQGTRLTVV.

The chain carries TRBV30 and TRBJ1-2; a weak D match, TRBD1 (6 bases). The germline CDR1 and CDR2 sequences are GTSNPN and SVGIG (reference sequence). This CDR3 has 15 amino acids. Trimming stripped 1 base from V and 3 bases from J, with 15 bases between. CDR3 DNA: TGTGCCTGGAGTGATCCGGCAGGGGTGGACTATGGCTACACCTTC. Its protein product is CAWSDPAGVDYGYTF.

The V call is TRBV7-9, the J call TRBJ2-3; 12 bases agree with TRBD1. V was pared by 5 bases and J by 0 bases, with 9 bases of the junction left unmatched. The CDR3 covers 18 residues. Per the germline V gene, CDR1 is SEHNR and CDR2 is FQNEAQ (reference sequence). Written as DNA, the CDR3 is TGTGCCAGCAGCCCAGGGACAGGGGGCGGTTGGAGCACAGATACGCAGTATTTT. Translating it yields CASSPGTGGGWSTDTQYF.

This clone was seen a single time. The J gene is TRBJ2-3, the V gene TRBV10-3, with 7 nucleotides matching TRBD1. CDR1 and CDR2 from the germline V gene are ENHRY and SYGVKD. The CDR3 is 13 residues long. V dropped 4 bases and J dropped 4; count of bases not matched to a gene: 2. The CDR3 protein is CAISAGGADTQYF. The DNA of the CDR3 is TGTGCCATCAGTGCAGGGGGAGCAGATACGCAGTATTTT.

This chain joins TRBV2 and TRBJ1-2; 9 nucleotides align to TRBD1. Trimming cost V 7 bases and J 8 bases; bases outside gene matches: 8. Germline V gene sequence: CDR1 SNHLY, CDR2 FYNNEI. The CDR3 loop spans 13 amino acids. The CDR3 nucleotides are TGTGCCAGCATCGGACAGGGGAAAACGGGCTACACCTTC. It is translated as CASIGQGKTGYTF.

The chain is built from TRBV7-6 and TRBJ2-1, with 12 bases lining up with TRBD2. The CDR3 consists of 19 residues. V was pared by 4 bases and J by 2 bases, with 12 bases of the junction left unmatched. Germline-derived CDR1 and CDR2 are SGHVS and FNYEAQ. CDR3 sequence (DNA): TGTGCCAGCAGCTCTTACCGACCTCTAGCGGGGGGGCCCTACAATGAGCAGTTCTTC. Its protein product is CASSSYRPLAGGPYNEQFF.